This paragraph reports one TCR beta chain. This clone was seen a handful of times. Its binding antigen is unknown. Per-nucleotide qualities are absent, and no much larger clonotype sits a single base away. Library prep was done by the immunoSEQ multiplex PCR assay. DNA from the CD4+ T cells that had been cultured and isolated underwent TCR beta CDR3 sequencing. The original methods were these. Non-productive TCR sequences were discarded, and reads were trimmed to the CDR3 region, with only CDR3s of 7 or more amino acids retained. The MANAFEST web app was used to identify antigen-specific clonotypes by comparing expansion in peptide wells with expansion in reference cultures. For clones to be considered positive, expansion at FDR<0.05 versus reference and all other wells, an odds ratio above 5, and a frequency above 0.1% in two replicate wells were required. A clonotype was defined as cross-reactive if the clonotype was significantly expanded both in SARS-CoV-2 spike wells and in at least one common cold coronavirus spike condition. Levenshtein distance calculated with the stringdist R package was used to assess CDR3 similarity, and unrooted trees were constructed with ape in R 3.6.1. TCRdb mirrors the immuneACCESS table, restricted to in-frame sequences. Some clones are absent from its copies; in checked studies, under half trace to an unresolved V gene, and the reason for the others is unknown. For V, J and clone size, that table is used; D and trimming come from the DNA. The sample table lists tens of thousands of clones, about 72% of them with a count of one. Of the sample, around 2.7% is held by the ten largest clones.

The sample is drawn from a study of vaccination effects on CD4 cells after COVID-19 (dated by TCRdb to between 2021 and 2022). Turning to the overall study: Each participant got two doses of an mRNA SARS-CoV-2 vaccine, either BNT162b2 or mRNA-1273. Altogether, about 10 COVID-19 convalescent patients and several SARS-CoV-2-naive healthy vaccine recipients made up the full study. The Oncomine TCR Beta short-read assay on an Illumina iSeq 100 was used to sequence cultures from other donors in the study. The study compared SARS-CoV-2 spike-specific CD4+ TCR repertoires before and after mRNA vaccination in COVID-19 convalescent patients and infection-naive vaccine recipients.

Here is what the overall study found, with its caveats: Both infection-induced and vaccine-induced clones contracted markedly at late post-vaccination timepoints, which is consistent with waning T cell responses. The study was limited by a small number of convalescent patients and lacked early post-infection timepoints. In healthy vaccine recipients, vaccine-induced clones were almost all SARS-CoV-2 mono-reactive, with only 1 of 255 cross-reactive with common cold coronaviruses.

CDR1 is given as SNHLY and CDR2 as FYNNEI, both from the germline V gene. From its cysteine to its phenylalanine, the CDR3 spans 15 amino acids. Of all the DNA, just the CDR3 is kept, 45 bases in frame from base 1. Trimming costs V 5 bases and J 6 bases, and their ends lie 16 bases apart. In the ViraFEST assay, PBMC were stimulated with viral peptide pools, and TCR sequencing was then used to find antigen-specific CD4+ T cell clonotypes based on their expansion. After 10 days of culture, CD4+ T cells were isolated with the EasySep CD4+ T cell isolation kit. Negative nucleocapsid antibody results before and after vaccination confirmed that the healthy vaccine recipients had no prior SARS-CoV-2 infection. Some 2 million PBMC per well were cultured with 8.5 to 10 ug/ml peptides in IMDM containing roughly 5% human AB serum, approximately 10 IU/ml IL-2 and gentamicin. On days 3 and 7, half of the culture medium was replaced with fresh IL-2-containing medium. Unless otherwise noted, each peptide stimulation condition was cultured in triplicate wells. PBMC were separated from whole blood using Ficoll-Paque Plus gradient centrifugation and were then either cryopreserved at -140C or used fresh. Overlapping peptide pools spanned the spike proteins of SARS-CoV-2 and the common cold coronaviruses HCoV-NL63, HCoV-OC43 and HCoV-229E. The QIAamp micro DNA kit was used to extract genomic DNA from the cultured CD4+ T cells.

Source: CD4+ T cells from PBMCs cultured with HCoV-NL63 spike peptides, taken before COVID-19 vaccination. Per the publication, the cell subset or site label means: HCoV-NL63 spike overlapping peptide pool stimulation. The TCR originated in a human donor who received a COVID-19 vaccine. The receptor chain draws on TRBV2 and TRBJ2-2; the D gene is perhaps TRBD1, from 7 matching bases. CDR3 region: CASSKEGALPGELFF. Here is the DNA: TGTGCCAGCAGTAAGGAGGGGGCGCTACCCGGGGAGCTGTTTTTT.